This entry lists 32 T cell receptor beta chains sequenced from one sample in a study of blood T cell repertoires in COVID-19. The table came from immunoSEQ multiplex PCR; TCRdb's copy has only in-frame clones and leaves some out. This table has more than 80,000 clones, roughly four fifths appearing once. Sequencing used peripheral blood. These receptor sequences come from a man aged 45 to 65 with active or convalescent COVID-19.

The chain carries TRBV18 and TRBJ1-5, with a possible D match to TRBD1 (5 bases). In germline, CDR1 is KGHSH, CDR2 LQKENI. Trimming left V 0 bases short and J 3 bases short, with 6 bases between. The CDR3 is 14 residues long. CDR3 protein: CASSPPTDNQPQHF. CDR3 DNA sequence: TGTGCCAGCTCACCACCGACAGACAATCAGCCCCAGCATTTT.

This clone was found a few times. This rearrangement joins TRBV11-2 to TRBJ2-2; D call uncertain. The germline V and J ends were trimmed by 3 bases and 7 bases, with 9 bases remaining between them. Germline CDR1 and CDR2: SGHAT and FQNNGV. This CDR3 has 13 residues. This CDR3 is CASSFAVDGELFF. The DNA for the CDR3 is TGTGCCAGCAGCTTTGCGGTTGACGGGGAGCTGTTTTTT. Full variable domain (outside the CDR3, taken from reference TRBV11-2 and TRBJ2-2): EAGVAQSPRYKIIEKRQSVAFWCNPISGHATLYWYQQILGQGPKLLIQFQNNGVVDDSQLPKDRFSAERLKGVDSTLKIQPAKLEDSAVYLCASSFAVDGELFFGEGSRLTVL.

This chain joins TRBV10-1 and TRBJ1-2; D is perhaps TRBD1 (6 bases). This CDR3 comprises 13 residues. V gave up 5 bases and J gave up 7 bases, with 14 bases separating them. CDR1 and CDR2 (germline): WNHNN, SYGVQD (reference sequence). The CDR3 nucleotides are TGCGCCAGCAGTCCGGACAGAGCCTCTGGCTACACCTTC. This gives the protein CASSPDRASGYTF.

The chain has TRBV27 and TRBJ2-5, with TRBD1 matching 7 bases. The CDR3 contains 16 residues. Germline V gene lookup returns CDR1 MNHEY and CDR2 SMNVEV (reference sequence). With 0 bases clipped from V and 5 bases from J, the junction kept 9 bases outside the gene matches. In nucleotides, the CDR3 is TGTGCCAGCAGTTTATCGTTGGGACAGCTTAGGGAGACCCAGTACTTC. Translation gives CASSLSLGQLRETQYF.

V gene TRBV18 combines with J gene TRBJ1-5; 9 bases line up with TRBD1. Germline lookup yields CDR1 KGHSH and CDR2 LQKENI. V shed 3 bases and J 5 bases; nucleotides not matched to a gene: 5. The CDR3 totals 15 residues. The CDR3 DNA reads TGTGCCAGCTCACCGGGACAGGGTGTCGATCAGCCCCAGCATTTT. It encodes CASSPGQGVDQPQHF.

This clone was found a few times. The chain uses TRBV27 and TRBJ2-5; 7 bases are a match to TRBD1. Germline CDR1 and CDR2: MNHEY and SMNVEV (reference sequence). V was clipped by 2 bases and J by 2 bases; unmatched bases: 8. The length of the CDR3 is 16 residues. CDR3 protein: CASSLTGRGPQETQYF. CDR3 nucleotide sequence: TGTGCCAGCAGTTTAACTGGTAGGGGGCCTCAAGAGACCCAGTACTTC.

V usage is TRBV21-1 and J usage is TRBJ1-5; TRBD1 reflects the table's D call only, with no check against the DNA. TRBV21-1 is a pseudogene locus. This CDR3 is built from 17 residues. The CDR3 reads CASSKDRQTLSNQPQHF. The CDR3 DNA reads as TGTGCCAGCAGCAAGGACAGACAAACCCTTAGCAATCAGCCCCAGCATTTT.

The chain carries TRBV4-1 and TRBJ2-7, with TRBD1 matching over 9 bases. The CDR3 contains 15 residues. Germline V gives CDR1 MGHRA, CDR2 YSYEKL. V lost 3 bases, J lost 4 bases, and 7 bases stayed unmatched. In DNA form, the CDR3 reads TGCGCCAGCAGCCAGTACGGGACAGGGAATTACGAGCAGTACTTC. It yields the protein CASSQYGTGNYEQYF.

The chain employs TRBV10-1 and TRBJ2-1, with 10 bases lining up with TRBD1. This CDR3 has 17 residues. Trimming cost V 9 bases and J 7 bases; bases outside gene matches: 18. Per the germline V gene, CDR1 is WNHNN and CDR2 is SYGVQD (reference sequence). The CDR3: CARGPGTGVNLENEQFF. CDR3 bases: TGCGCCAGGGGGCCCGGGACAGGGGTCAACCTCGAGAATGAGCAGTTCTTC.

V and J are TRBV5-1 and TRBJ2-6; TRBD2 might be the D (6 bases). V lost 4 bases and J 4 bases, leaving 15 bases between the germline ends. Germline V CDR1 and CDR2: SGHRS, YFSETQ. This CDR3 is built from 16 residues. As DNA, the CDR3 is TGCGCCAGCAGCCCAGGCGGGGCGCGGGGGGCCAACGTCCTGACTTTC. It encodes CASSPGGARGANVLTF.

This chain links TRBV12-5 with TRBJ2-3; tentatively, D is TRBD1 (6 bases). The germline V and J ends were trimmed by 1 base and 2 bases, with 19 bases remaining between them. Germline values: CDR1 LGHNT, CDR2 FRNRAP. The CDR3 has 18 amino acids. CDR3 nucleotide sequence: TGTGCTAGTGGTTTGGGTATGGTTTCCGGGACATCCACAGATACGCAGTATTTT. This codes for CASGLGMVSGTSTDTQYF.

The J gene is TRBJ2-5, the V gene TRBV5-1, with 10 bases identical to TRBD2. CDR3 length: 16 amino acids. Trimming cost V 5 bases and J 3 bases; bases outside gene matches: 10. Germline V lookup: CDR1 SGHRS, CDR2 YFSETQ. The CDR3 loop reads CASSPTPGTSEETQYF. CDR3 bases: TGCGCCAGCAGTCCTACCCCCGGGACTAGCGAAGAGACCCAGTACTTC.

The rearrangement links TRBV3-1 (or the pseudogene TRBV3-2) to TRBJ2-6, with 9 positions matching TRBD1. The trim removed 2 bases at V and 2 bases at J, leaving 1 base unmatched. The CDR3 contains 16 residues. Germline V gives CDR1 LGHDT, CDR2 YNNKEL (reference sequence). The CDR3 DNA reads as TGTGCCAGCAGCCAAACAGGGGGCCCTGGGGCCAACGTCCTGACTTTC. It is translated as CASSQTGGPGANVLTF.

This chain links TRBV2 with TRBJ1-2; possible D gene TRBD1, 5 bases. With 6 bases removed from V and 2 bases from J, the gap between germline ends came to 10 bases. This CDR3 has 13 residues. Germline V gene sequence: CDR1 SNHLY, CDR2 FYNNEI. The CDR3 is CASSKTENYGYTF. CDR3 DNA: TGTGCCAGCAGCAAGACAGAAAACTATGGCTACACCTTC.

The CDR3 here is CAITGTPLTEAFF. The CDR3 DNA reads TGTGCCATCACCGGGACTCCACTCACTGAAGCTTTCTTT. The chain employs TRBV10-3 and TRBJ1-1, with D perhaps matching TRBD1 (5 bases). The CDR3 runs 13 residues. Looked up from germline, CDR1 is ENHRY and CDR2 is SYGVKD. Between the trimmed V and J ends, which lost 7 bases and 4 bases, there was a span of 13 bases.

V and J are TRBV10-3 and TRBJ2-2; D gene ambiguous. The CDR3 length is 15 residues. Germline V gene lookup returns CDR1 ENHRY and CDR2 SYGVKD. Trimming removed 2 bases from V and 3 bases from J, with 10 bases in between. CDR3 DNA: TGTGCCATCAGTGAGGCCTTACGGGACACCGGGGAGCTGTTTTTT. This translates into CAISEALRDTGELFF.

In its sample, this clone was seen a few times. Within the sample, other DNA sequences also encode this same CDR3. The chain combines TRBV27 with TRBJ1-2; 8 nucleotides agree with TRBD1. The length of the CDR3 is 14 residues. The V segment lost 5 bases and the J segment 4 bases; nucleotides outside the gene matches: 6. Germline loops: CDR1 MNHEY, CDR2 SMNVEV (reference sequence). CDR3 loop: CASSPRTGSYGYTF. The CDR3 region has the DNA TGTGCCAGCAGTCCCCGGACAGGGTCCTATGGCTACACCTTC.

The chain carries TRBV3-1 (or the pseudogene TRBV3-2) and TRBJ1-4, with D perhaps TRBD1 (6 bases). The V gene's germline CDR1 is LGHDT and CDR2 YNNKEL (reference sequence). V was trimmed by 0 bases and J by 8 bases, leaving 13 bases between them. CDR3 length: 15 amino acids. CDR3 sequence (DNA): TGTGCCAGCAGCCAAGATCAAGGGGGTGAAGAAAAACTGTTTTTT. Encoded protein: CASSQDQGGEEKLFF.

The CDR3 protein is CASSGQGTGELFF. The CDR3 DNA sequence: TGTGCCAGTAGTGGACAGGGTACCGGGGAGCTGTTTTTT. The chain employs TRBV19 and TRBJ2-2, with 8 bases that match TRBD1. The junction had 1 base not matched to a gene; V was cut back by 5 bases and J by 5 bases. The CDR3 sequence is 13 residues long. Germline-derived CDR1 and CDR2 are LNHDA and SQIVND (reference sequence). The complete variable domain, with remaining parts taken from reference TRBV19 and TRBJ2-2, reads DGGITQSPKYLFRKEGQNVTLSCEQNLNHDAMYWYRQDPGQGLRLIYYSQIVNDFQKGDIAEGYSVSREKKESFPLTVTSAQKNPTAFYLCASSGQGTGELFFGEGSRLTVL.

The genes are TRBV4-3 and TRBJ2-2; 7 bases line up with TRBD1. The V gene's germline CDR1 is LGHNA and CDR2 YSLEER. This CDR3 comprises 16 residues. Trimming cost V 1 base and J 0 bases; bases outside gene matches: 2. DNA of the CDR3: TGCGCCAGCAGCCAAGCCGGGACAGCGAACACCGGGGAGCTGTTTTTT. The encoded protein is CASSQAGTANTGELFF.

The chain links TRBV3-1 (or the pseudogene TRBV3-2) to TRBJ1-2, with D perhaps TRBD1 (5 bases). V shed 0 bases and J shed 6 bases, with 14 bases lying between them. This CDR3 contains 15 residues. CDR1 and CDR2 from the germline V gene are LGHDT and YNNKEL (reference sequence). The CDR3 DNA sequence: TGTGCCAGCAGCCAAGATCCTGACAGACCAGATGGCTACACCTTC. Residues: CASSQDPDRPDGYTF.

This chain joins TRBV6-4 and TRBJ2-1, with D uncertain. There are 14 residues in the CDR3. Trimming stripped 7 bases from V and 0 bases from J, with 10 bases between. Per germline, CDR1 MRHNA and CDR2 SNTAGT. The CDR3 sequence is CASKLLSSYNEQFF. CDR3 DNA sequence: TGTGCCAGCAAGCTATTAAGCTCCTACAATGAGCAGTTCTTC.

This chain connects TRBV24-1 to TRBJ2-5; TRBD2 agrees at 7 bases. Germline values: CDR1 KGHDR, CDR2 SFDVKD. The ends lost 7 bases at V and 5 bases at J; junction bases unmatched: 3. The CDR3 has 12 residues. The CDR3 nucleotides are TGTGCCACCAGCTTCGGGGGGGAGACCCAGTACTTC. Translating it yields CATSFGGETQYF.

The rearrangement links TRBV28 to TRBJ2-2; 8 bases match TRBD1. The CDR3 has 14 residues. The germline CDR1 and CDR2 sequences are MDHEN and SYDVKM. Trimming took 4 bases from V and 3 from J; bases not matched to a gene: 1. CDR3 coding DNA: TGTGCCAGCAGTTCGGGACAGGACACCGGGGAGCTGTTTTTT. Protein product: CASSSGQDTGELFF.

V is TRBV27 and J is TRBJ1-6; a possible D gene is TRBD1 (5 bases). This CDR3 contains 18 residues. The V and J ends lost 2 bases and 0 bases respectively, with 14 bases between them. Germline V gene sequence: CDR1 MNHEY, CDR2 SMNVEV (reference sequence). The DNA of the CDR3 is TGTGCCAGCAGTTTAGAAGTCACAGGTAGCTCCTATAATTCACCCCTCCACTTT. It translates to CASSLEVTGSSYNSPLHF.

The rearrangement uses TRBV18 and TRBJ1-2; D perhaps matches TRBD1 (6 bases). This CDR3 is 14 amino acids long. Per the germline V gene, CDR1 is KGHSH and CDR2 is LQKENI. The V and J ends lost 3 bases and 5 bases respectively, with 13 bases between them. Here the CDR3 DNA reads TGTGCCAGCTCACCGCGGGGGGCAGAGTATGGCTACACCTTC. Amino acids: CASSPRGAEYGYTF.

The V gene is TRBV19, the J gene TRBJ2-1; no definite D call. V dropped 7 bases and J dropped 7 bases, with 11 bases sitting between them. The CDR3 is made up of 12 amino acids. The germline gives CDR1 LNHDA, CDR2 SQIVND (reference sequence). In DNA form, the CDR3 reads TGTGCCAGTAAACCTAACGGGAATGAGCAGTTCTTC. Translating it yields CASKPNGNEQFF.

The chain carries TRBV11-1 and TRBJ2-7; 7 bases fit TRBD2. This CDR3 comprises 13 residues. The V gene end was trimmed by 3 bases and the J gene end by 6 bases; junction bases not matched to a gene: 5. Germline loops: CDR1 SGHAT, CDR2 FQDESV (reference sequence). DNA for the CDR3: TGTGCCAGCAGCTTGGGGGGGAGGTCCGAGCAGTACTTC. It encodes CASSLGGRSEQYF.

The rearrangement uses TRBV30 and TRBJ1-5; 8 bases match TRBD1. V gave up 2 bases and J gave up 7 bases; unmatched junction bases: 7. The CDR3 is 14 residues long. Germline V CDR1 and CDR2: GTSNPN, SVGIG (reference sequence). In nucleotides, the CDR3 is TGTGCCTGGAGTAGGACAGGGTTGCAACAGCCCCAGCATTTT. Amino acids: CAWSRTGLQQPQHF. Full variable domain (outside the CDR3, taken from reference TRBV30 and TRBJ1-5): SQTIHQWPATLVQPVGSPLSLECTVEGTSNPNLYWYRQAAGRGLQLLFYSVGIGQISSEVPQNLSASRPQDRQFILSSKKLLLSDSGFYLCAWSRTGLQQPQHFGDGTRLSIL.

The chain joins TRBV25-1 to TRBJ2-6, with a tentative D call TRBD1 (5 bases). Germline loops: CDR1 MGHDK, CDR2 SYGVNS. The length of the CDR3 is 16 residues. The V and J ends lost 5 bases and 1 base respectively, with 12 bases between them. The CDR3 DNA sequence: TGTGCCAGCAGTCCCCAAGGGGTTTCTGGGGCCAACGTCCTGACTTTC. This codes for CASSPQGVSGANVLTF.

The rearrangement links TRBV5-1 to TRBJ2-5, with 13 bases aligning to TRBD2. This CDR3 spans 17 amino acids. From germline, CDR1 is SGHRS and CDR2 YFSETQ. The ends lost 4 bases at V and 5 bases at J; junction bases unmatched: 11. The CDR3, as DNA: TGCGCCAGCAGCACCTCGACTAGCGGGGGGCTAGGGGAGACCCAGTACTTC. The encoded protein is CASSTSTSGGLGETQYF.

This rearrangement joins TRBV24-1 to TRBJ2-1, with 8 bases aligning to TRBD1. Germline CDR1 is KGHDR and CDR2 is SFDVKD. The CDR3 is 12 residues long. V shed 9 bases, J shed 3 bases, and the junction held 0 bases outside the gene matches. CDR3: CATGTGYNEQFF. In DNA, the CDR3 is TGTGCCACCGGGACAGGCTACAATGAGCAGTTCTTC.